The next 10 T cell receptor beta chains were all read from a single sample in a study of blood T cell repertoires in COVID-19. Clones were read by immunoSEQ multiplex PCR, and TCRdb kept only the in-frame ones, dropping some. The data contain some 120,000 clones, roughly 86% of them singletons. Sequencing was carried out using peripheral blood. The receptors were sampled from a human donor in a cohort sampled during active COVID-19.

The V and J genes are TRBV6-2 or TRBV6-3 and TRBJ2-7, with D unresolved. The CDR3 extends over 11 amino acids. V lost 2 bases and J lost 7, with 6 bases in between. CDR1 and CDR2 from the germline V gene are MNHEY and SVGEGT. In nucleotides, the CDR3 is TGTGCCAGCAGTTACGGGCGAGAGCAGTACTTC. Its protein product is CASSYGREQYF.

This chain connects TRBV11-3 to TRBJ1-1; D not certain. Trimming left V 1 base short and J 1 base short, with 7 bases between. Germline values: CDR1 SGHNT, CDR2 YENEEA. This CDR3 is built from 14 residues. This chain's CDR3 is CASSLGHPNTEAFF. In DNA, the CDR3 is TGTGCCAGCAGCTTAGGACATCCGAACACTGAAGCTTTCTTT.

J is TRBJ2-3 and V is TRBV14, with D possibly being TRBD2 (6 bases). V shed 6 bases and J shed 5 bases, with 24 bases lying between them. CDR1 is SGHDN and CDR2 is FVKESK in the germline V gene. This CDR3 is 17 amino acids long. For the CDR3, the DNA is TGTGCCAGCAGTCCATTTGCGGGGACGGGAGCTGAAGATACGCAGTATTTT. Translated: CASSPFAGTGAEDTQYF.

The V gene is TRBV2, the J gene TRBJ2-3; D gene unclear. This CDR3 is built from 11 residues. With 9 bases removed from V and 4 bases from J, the gap between germline ends came to 8 bases. Germline lookup yields CDR1 SNHLY and CDR2 FYNNEI. CDR3: CARTGSDTQYF. CDR3 nucleotide sequence: TGTGCCAGGACCGGGTCAGATACGCAGTATTTT.

This chain connects TRBV6-5 to TRBJ1-5; D call uncertain. This CDR3 spans 15 amino acids. CDR1 is MNHEY, CDR2 SVGAGI, per germline. The germline V and J ends were trimmed by 5 bases and 1 base, with 12 bases remaining between them. The CDR3 DNA reads as TGTGCCAGCAGTCTTACGCCCGGGAGCAATCAGCCCCAGCATTTT. This sequence encodes CASSLTPGSNQPQHF.

The J gene is TRBJ2-3, the V gene TRBV18; D not certain. Per the germline V gene, CDR1 is KGHSH and CDR2 is LQKENI. V was clipped by 4 bases and J by 3 bases, with 11 bases between them. The length of the CDR3 is 14 residues. For the CDR3, the DNA is TGTGCCAGCTCACAGAACACAAGAACAGATACGCAGTATTTT. Translation gives CASSQNTRTDTQYF.

This clone has just a few counts. The gene calls are TRBV6-5 and TRBJ2-3; tentatively, D is TRBD2 (6 bases). CDR3 size: 16 residues. V was pared by 2 bases and J by 0 bases, with 12 bases between. Looked up from germline, CDR1 is MNHEY and CDR2 is SVGAGI. CDR3 DNA sequence: TGTGCCAGCAGTTACGCCTTTAGCGGCAGCACAGATACGCAGTATTTT. Translating it yields CASSYAFSGSTDTQYF.

This chain links TRBV28 with TRBJ1-1, with 7 bases fitting TRBD1. Germline-derived CDR1 and CDR2 are MDHEN and SYDVKM. The ends lost 8 bases at V and 2 bases at J; junction bases unmatched: 11. The CDR3 extends over 15 amino acids. The CDR3 here is CASRRAGGGNTEAFF. The CDR3, as DNA: TGTGCCAGCCGACGGGCAGGGGGAGGTAACACTGAAGCTTTCTTT.

The gene calls are TRBV11-2 and TRBJ2-7, with D tentatively TRBD2 (5 bases). Trimming cost V 5 bases and J 6 bases, with 8 bases left between them. CDR3 size: 11 residues. Germline V lookup: CDR1 SGHAT, CDR2 FQNNGV. CDR3 residues: CASSPRGEQYF. In DNA, the CDR3 is TGTGCCAGCAGCCCCCGGGGCGAGCAGTACTTC.

J is TRBJ1-1 and V is TRBV20-1; no definite D call. Germline V gene lookup returns CDR1 DFQATT and CDR2 SNEGSKA (reference sequence). CDR3 length equals 13 residues. V lost 3 bases to trimming and J lost 3 bases, with 11 bases between them. CDR3 in amino acids: CSASPTTYTEAFF. CDR3 nucleotide sequence: TGCAGTGCTAGTCCCACTACCTACACTGAAGCTTTCTTT.